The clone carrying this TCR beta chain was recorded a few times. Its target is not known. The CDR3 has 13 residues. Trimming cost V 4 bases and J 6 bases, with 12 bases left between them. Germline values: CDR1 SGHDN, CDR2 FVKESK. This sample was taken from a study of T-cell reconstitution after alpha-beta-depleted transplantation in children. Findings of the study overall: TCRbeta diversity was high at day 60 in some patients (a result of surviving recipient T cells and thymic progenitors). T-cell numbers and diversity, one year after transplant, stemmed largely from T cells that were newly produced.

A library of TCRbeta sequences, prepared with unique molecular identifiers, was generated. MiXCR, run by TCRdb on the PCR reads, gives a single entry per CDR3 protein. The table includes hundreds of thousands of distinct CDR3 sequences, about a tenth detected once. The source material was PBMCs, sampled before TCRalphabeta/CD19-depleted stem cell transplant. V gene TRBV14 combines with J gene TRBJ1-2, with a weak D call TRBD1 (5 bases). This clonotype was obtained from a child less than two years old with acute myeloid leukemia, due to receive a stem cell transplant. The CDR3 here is CASSPRGGDGYTF. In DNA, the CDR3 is TGTGCCAGCAGCCCCCGTGGGGGGGATGGCTACACCTTC.